This TCR beta chain comes out of a study of blood T cell repertoires in COVID-19. Overall study context: Sample material is recorded as cDNA or gDNA derived from T cells, B-cell-depleted T cells, or PBMCs.

Per the germline V gene, CDR1 is GTSNPN and CDR2 is SVGIG (reference sequence). J was trimmed by 0 bases and V by 2 bases; bases with no gene match: 9. This CDR3 has 17 amino acids. Only in-frame clones appear in the TCRdb table, and some are missing; sequencing was by immunoSEQ multiplex PCR. The table records 250,000 or so clones, 65% to 85% of them present only once. The TCR was taken from a woman between 35 and 50 years old who had recovered from COVID-19. The V and J genes are TRBV30 and TRBJ2-4, with 8 bases that match TRBD1. Sequencing was carried out using peripheral blood. CDR3 loop: CAWSLLAGQGAKNIQYF. The CDR3 region has the DNA TGTGCCTGGAGTCTATTGGCTGGACAGGGAGCCAAAAACATTCAGTACTTC.